The sequence of this TCR beta chain was determined in a study of cytomegalovirus exposure and HLA in healthy donors. From germline, CDR1 is SGHTA and CDR2 FQGTGA. Trimming took 5 bases from V and 3 from J, leaving 8 bases between them. The CDR3 covers 12 residues. Vbeta (60) and Jbeta (13) primers were used in the PCR. Clones were read by immunoSEQ multiplex PCR, and TCRdb kept only the in-frame ones, dropping some. The sample includes 98,000 or so clones, roughly 80% seen only once; the top ten take 1.5% to 2.5%. Of note for this clone: What it recognizes is unknown.

Whole-study results and caveats: In a later analysis, HLA-associated TCR beta chains were more clonally expanded than equally common others.

The specimen sequenced was PBMCs. This chain connects TRBV7-3 to TRBJ2-7, with D possibly being TRBD1 (5 bases). The TCR sequence derives from a man aged 35 to 55 in good health and CMV-seronegative. In DNA, the CDR3 is TGTGCCAGCAGCGAGACAGTCTACGAGCAGTACTTC. It is translated as CASSETVYEQYF.